These T cell receptor beta chains were read from a single sample in a study of T cell responses to AZD1222 COVID-19 vaccine. Method: immunoSEQ multiplex PCR; TCRdb's copy keeps in-frame clones and lacks some. Here the sample spans 80,000 or so clones, approximately 90% being singletons. The sample was peripheral blood, taken on day 0 of AZD1222 vaccination. Receptor source: an adult in good health. The CDR3 runs from the conserved cysteine through the conserved F or W. D genes are given only for firm matches. The listing skips clone size in some rows; elsewhere it reads once, few, many or a size class.

abundance	d_gene	v_gene	j_gene	CDR3nt	CDR3aa
.	.	TRBV11-2	TRBJ2-7	TGTGCCAGCAGCTTGTACAGCTCCTACGAGCAGTACTTC	CASSLYSSYEQYF
.	TRBD1	TRBV29-1	TRBJ1-5	TGCAGCGCCATACCGGGACAGGGCAATCAGCCCCAGCATTTT	CSAIPGQGNQPQHF
.	.	TRBV12-3/TRBV12-4	TRBJ1-1	TGTGCCAGCAGGGCTGGGGGAGGGACTGAAGCTTTCTTT	CASRAGGGTEAFF
.	.	TRBV6-1	TRBJ2-3	TGTGCCAGCAGTGACGGGGCTCGCACAGATACGCAGTATTTT	CASSDGARTDTQYF
.	.	TRBV4-3	TRBJ2-1	TGCGCCAGCAGCCAAGATGTGGGGGTGGGGGACAATGAGCAGTTCTTC	CASSQDVGVGDNEQFF
.	TRBD2	TRBV27	TRBJ2-3	TGTGCCAGCCAAAAATCTTTAGCGGGGGCACAGTATTTT	CASQKSLAGAQYF
few	.	TRBV7-3	TRBJ2-4	TGTGCCAGCAGCTTACTTCATGGGGGTATCGGAAACATTCAGTACTTC	CASSLLHGGIGNIQYF
.	TRBD2	TRBV24-1	TRBJ2-3	TGTGCCACCAGTGATCGGGGGGAAATCACAGATACGCAGTATTTT	CATSDRGEITDTQYF
.	.	TRBV9	TRBJ1-6	TGTGCCAGCAGCGCCCGGGCCCCCGGTAATTCACCCCTCCACTTT	CASSARAPGNSPLHF
.	.	TRBV9	TRBJ1-2	TGTGCCAGCAGCTCGGAGGATAGGGGGAAGGGCTACACCTTC	CASSSEDRGKGYTF
.	TRBD1	TRBV19	TRBJ1-5	TGTGCCAGTAGTATAGCGGGACAGGGCAATCAGCCCCAGCATTTT	CASSIAGQGNQPQHF
.	.	TRBV28	TRBJ1-1	TGTGCCAGCAAGGGGGGCGCCGACACTGAAGCTTTCTTT	CASKGGADTEAFF
.	TRBD2	TRBV30	TRBJ2-3	TGTGCCTGGAGTAGACTAGCGGGGGGGACAGATACGCAGTATTTT	CAWSRLAGGTDTQYF
.	.	TRBV4-2	TRBJ2-1	TGTGCCAGCAGCCTGGGCGGGTGGGGAAAAAATGAGCAGTTCTTC	CASSLGGWGKNEQFF
.	.	TRBV28	TRBJ2-1	TGTGCCAGTTCCGGGTCCAGTACCGGAATCAATGAGCAGTTCTTC	CASSGSSTGINEQFF